This TCR beta chain was sequenced in a study of vaccination effects on CD4 cells after COVID-19. Expansion with viral peptide pools was applied to antigen-specific CD4+ T cells by the ViraFEST assay prior to sequencing. Isolating CD4+ T cells followed 9 to 10 days of culture. Participants completed two doses of the BNT162b2 or mRNA-1273 vaccine. Germline values: CDR1 MDHEN, CDR2 SYDVKM. CDR3 length: 14 amino acids. V was clipped by 3 bases and J by 5 bases; unmatched bases: 5. This clone has just one count. No antigen is known for it. Assay: immunoSEQ multiplex PCR; the TCRdb copy retains only in-frame clones and omits some. This sample has 15,000 to 20,000 clones, with 75% to 80% found just once.

Sequences were derived from CD4+ T cells from PBMCs cultured with HCoV-NL63 spike peptides, sampled after COVID-19 vaccination. The TCR originated in a human donor who received a COVID-19 vaccine. V is TRBV28 and J is TRBJ1-1; 8 positions agree with TRBD1. CDR3 protein: CASSFLQGGTEAFF. CDR3 coding DNA: TGTGCCAGCAGTTTCCTACAGGGGGGAACTGAAGCTTTCTTT.